This T cell receptor (beta chain) originates from a study of blood T cell repertoires in COVID-19. This clone was picked up one time. V was cut by 3 bases and J by 5 bases, with 17 bases left in between. Germline loops: CDR1 SGHRS, CDR2 YFSETQ. This CDR3 spans 15 amino acids. Assay: immunoSEQ multiplex PCR; the TCRdb copy retains only in-frame clones and omits some. The sample gives more than 100,000 clones, 79% of which show up once; around 4.1% is in the top ten. The V gene is TRBV5-1, the J gene TRBJ2-5; D possibly corresponds to TRBD2 (6 bases). The sequencing sample was made of peripheral blood. The source is a woman older than 75 with acute or convalescent COVID-19. CDR3 region: CASSSPRAGGETQYF. The CDR3 nucleotides are TGCGCCAGCAGCTCTCCTAGGGCCGGAGGGGAGACCCAGTACTTC.